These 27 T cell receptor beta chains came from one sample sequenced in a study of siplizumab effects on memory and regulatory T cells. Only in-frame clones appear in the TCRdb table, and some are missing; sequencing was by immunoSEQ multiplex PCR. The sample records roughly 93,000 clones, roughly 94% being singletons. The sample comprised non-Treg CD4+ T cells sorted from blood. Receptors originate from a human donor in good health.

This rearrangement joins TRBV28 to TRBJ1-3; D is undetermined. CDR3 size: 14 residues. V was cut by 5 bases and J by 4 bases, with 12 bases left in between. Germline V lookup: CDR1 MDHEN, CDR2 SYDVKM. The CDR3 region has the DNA TGTGCCAGCAGTCCCACCCAGGCGGGAAACACCATATATTTT. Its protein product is CASSPTQAGNTIYF.

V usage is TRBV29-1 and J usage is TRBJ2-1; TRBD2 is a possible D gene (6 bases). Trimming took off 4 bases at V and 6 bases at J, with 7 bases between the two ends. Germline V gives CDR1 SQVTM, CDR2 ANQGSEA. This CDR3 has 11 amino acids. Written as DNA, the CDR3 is TGCAGCGTTGCTAGCGCCAATGAGCAGTTCTTC. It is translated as CSVASANEQFF.

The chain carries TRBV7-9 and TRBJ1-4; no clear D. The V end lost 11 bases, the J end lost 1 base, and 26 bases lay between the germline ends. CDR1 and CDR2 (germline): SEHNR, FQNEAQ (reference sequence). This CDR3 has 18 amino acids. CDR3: CASAWKSLKSITNEKLFF. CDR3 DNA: TGTGCCTCGGCGTGGAAATCCCTGAAATCCATAACTAATGAAAAACTGTTTTTT.

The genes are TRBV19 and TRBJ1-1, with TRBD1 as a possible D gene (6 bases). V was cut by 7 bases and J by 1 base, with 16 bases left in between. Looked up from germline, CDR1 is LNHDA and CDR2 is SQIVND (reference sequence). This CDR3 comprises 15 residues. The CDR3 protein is CASNLDRRKNTEAFF. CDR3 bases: TGTGCCAGTAACTTAGACAGGAGAAAGAACACTGAAGCTTTCTTT.

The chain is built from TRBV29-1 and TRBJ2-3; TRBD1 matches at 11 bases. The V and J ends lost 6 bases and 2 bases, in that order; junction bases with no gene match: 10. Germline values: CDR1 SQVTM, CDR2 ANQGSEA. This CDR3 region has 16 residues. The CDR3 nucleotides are TGCAGCGTCTCTGCGGGGACAGGGGGGATCACAGATACGCAGTATTTT. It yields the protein CSVSAGTGGITDTQYF.

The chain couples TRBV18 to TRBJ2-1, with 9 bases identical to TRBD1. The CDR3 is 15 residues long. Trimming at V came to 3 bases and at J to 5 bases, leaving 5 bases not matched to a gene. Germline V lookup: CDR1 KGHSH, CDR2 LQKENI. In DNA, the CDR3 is TGTGCCAGCTCACCGCGACAGGGGGGGAACAATGAGCAGTTCTTC. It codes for CASSPRQGGNNEQFF.

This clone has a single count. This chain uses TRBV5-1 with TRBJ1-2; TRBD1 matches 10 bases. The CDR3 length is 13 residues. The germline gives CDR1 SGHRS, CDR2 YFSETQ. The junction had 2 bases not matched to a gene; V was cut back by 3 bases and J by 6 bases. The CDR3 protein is CASSSGTGDGYTF. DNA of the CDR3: TGCGCCAGCAGCTCCGGGACAGGGGATGGCTACACCTTC. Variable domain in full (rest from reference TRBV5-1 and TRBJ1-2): KAGVTQTPRYLIKTRGQQVTLSCSPISGHRSVSWYQQTPGQGLQFLFEYFSETQRNKGNFPGRFSGRQFSNSRSEMNVSTLELGDSALYLCASSSGTGDGYTFGSGTRLTVV.

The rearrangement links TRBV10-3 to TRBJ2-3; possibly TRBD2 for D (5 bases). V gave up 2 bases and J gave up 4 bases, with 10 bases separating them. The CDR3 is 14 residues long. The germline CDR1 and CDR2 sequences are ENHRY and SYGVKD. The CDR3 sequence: CAISEGPGSDTQYF. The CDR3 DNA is TGTGCCATCAGTGAGGGTCCGGGGTCAGATACGCAGTATTTT.

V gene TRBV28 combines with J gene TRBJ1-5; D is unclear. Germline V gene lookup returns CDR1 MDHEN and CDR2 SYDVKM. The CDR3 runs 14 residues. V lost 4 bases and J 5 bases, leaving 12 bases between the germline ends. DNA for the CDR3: TGTGCCAGCAGTTCTCCTCGGAGGGATCAGCCCCAGCATTTT. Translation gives CASSSPRRDQPQHF.

The CDR3 is CASSPSTFGGLAGVAPQETQYF. CDR3 DNA sequence: TGTGCCAGCAGCCCTTCCACGTTTGGGGGACTAGCGGGAGTTGCCCCCCAAGAGACCCAGTACTTC. The chain couples TRBV9 to TRBJ2-5, with 14 bases aligning to TRBD2. With 4 bases clipped from V and 1 base from J, the junction kept 21 bases outside the gene matches. The CDR3 consists of 22 residues. Germline CDR1 and CDR2: SGDLS and YYNGEE.

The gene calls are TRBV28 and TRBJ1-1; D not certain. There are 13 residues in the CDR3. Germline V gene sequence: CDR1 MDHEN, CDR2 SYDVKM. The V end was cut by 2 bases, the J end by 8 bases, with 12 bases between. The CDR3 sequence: CASSLRVSREAFF. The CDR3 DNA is TGTGCCAGCAGTTTACGCGTTAGCCGGGAAGCTTTCTTT.

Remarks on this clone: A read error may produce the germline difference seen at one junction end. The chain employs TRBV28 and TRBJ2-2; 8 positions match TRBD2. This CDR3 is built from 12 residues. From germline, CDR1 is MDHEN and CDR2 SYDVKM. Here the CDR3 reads CASSVAGFDDIF. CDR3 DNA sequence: TGTGCCAGCAGTGTAGCGGGATTCGACGACATTTTT.

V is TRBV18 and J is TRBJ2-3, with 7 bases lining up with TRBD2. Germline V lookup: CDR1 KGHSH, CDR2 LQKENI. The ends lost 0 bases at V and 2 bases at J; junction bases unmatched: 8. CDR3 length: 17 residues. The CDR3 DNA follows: TGTGCCAGCTCACCACCCGGGCTAGCGGCGATCACAGATACGCAGTATTTT. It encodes CASSPPGLAAITDTQYF.

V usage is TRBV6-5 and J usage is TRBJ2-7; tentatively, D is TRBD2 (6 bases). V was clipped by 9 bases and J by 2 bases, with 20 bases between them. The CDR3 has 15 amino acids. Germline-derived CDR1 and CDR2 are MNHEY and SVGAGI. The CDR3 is CASLPSGSGPYEQYF. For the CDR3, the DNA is TGTGCCAGTCTCCCCTCGGGTAGCGGACCCTACGAGCAGTACTTC.

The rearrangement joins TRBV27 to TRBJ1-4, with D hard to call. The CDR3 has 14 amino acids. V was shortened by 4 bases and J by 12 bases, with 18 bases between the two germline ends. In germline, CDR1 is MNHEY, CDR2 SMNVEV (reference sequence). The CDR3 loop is CASSSFKPSPELFF. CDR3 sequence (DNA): TGTGCCAGCAGTTCATTTAAACCCTCCCCGGAACTGTTTTTT.

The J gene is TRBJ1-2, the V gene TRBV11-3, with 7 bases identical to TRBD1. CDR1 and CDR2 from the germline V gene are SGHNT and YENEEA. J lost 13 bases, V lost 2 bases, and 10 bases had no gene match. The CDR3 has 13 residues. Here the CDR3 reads CASSLNPSGQVTF. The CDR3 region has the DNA TGTGCCAGCAGCTTAAACCCTTCAGGACAGGTCACCTTC.

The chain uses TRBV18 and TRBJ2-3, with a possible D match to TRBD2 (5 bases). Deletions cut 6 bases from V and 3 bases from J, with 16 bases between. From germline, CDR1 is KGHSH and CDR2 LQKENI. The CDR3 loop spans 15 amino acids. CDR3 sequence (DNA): TGTGCCAGCTCCATTTATCGGGGTACGACAGATACGCAGTATTTT. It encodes CASSIYRGTTDTQYF.

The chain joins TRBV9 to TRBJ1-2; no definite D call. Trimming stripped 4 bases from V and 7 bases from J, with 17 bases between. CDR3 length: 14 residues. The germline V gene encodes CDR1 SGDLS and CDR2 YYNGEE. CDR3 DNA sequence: TGTGCCAGCAGCCCGCAAACTCCGGTGACTGGCTACACCTTC. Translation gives CASSPQTPVTGYTF.

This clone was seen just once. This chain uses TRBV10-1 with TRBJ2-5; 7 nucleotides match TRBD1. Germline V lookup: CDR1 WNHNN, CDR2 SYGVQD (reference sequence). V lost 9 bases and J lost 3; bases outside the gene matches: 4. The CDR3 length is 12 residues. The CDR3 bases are TGCGCCAGAGGGACAGCCAAAGAGACCCAGTACTTC. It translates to CARGTAKETQYF.

CDR3 region: CASSPYTGELFF. The CDR3 nucleotides are TGTGCCAGCAGCCCATACACCGGGGAGCTGTTTTTT. The chain uses TRBV5-6 and TRBJ2-2; D call uncertain. Germline V gene sequence: CDR1 SGHDT, CDR2 YYEEEE. Trimming removed 4 bases at V and 3 bases at J, with 4 bases between. This CDR3 spans 12 amino acids.

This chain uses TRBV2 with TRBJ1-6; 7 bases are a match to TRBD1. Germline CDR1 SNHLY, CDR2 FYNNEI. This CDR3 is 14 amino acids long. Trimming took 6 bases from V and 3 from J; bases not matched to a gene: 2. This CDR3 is CASRRDSYNSPLHF. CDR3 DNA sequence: TGTGCCAGCAGGAGGGACAGCTATAATTCACCCCTCCACTTT.

The CDR3 sequence is CASSVAGGDQPQHF. The CDR3 coding sequence is TGTGCCAGCAGCGTTGCAGGGGGGGATCAGCCCCAGCATTTT. The rearrangement uses TRBV9 and TRBJ1-5, with 7 nucleotides matching TRBD1. CDR1 and CDR2 from the germline V gene are SGDLS and YYNGEE. The CDR3 contains 14 residues. The J segment lost 5 bases and the V segment lost 2 bases, leaving 4 bases of the junction unmatched. Supplemented by reference TRBV9 and TRBJ1-5, the full variable domain reads DSGVTQTPKHLITATGQRVTLRCSPRSGDLSVYWYQQSLDQGLQFLIQYYNGEERAKGNILERFSAQQFPDLHSELNLSSLELGDSALYFCASSVAGGDQPQHFGDGTRLSIL.

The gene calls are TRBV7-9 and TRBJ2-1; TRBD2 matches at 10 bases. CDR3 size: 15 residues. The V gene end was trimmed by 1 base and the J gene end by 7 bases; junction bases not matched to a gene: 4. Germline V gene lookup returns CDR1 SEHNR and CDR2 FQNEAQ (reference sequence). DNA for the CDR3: TGTGCCAGCAGCTTAGAACTAGCGGGGATAAATGAGCAGTTCTTC. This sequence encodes CASSLELAGINEQFF.

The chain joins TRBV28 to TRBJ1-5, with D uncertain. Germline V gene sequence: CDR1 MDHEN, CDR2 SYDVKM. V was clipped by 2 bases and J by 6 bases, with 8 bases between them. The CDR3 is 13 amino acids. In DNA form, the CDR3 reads TGTGCCAGCAGTTTAATGAGGGTTCAGCCCCAGCATTTT. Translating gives CASSLMRVQPQHF.

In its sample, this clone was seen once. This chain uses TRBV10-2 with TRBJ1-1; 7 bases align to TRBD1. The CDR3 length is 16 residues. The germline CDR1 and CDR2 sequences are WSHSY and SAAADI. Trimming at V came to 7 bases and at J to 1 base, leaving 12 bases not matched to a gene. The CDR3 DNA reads TGCGCCAGCACTGGACTTCCGGGACAGAGGAACACTGAAGCTTTCTTT. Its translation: CASTGLPGQRNTEAFF.

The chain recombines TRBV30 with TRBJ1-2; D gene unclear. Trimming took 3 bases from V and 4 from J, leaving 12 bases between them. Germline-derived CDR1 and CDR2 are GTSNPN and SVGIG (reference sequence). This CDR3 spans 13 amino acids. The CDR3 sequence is CAWRTRTLYGYTF. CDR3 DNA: TGTGCCTGGAGAACGAGGACCCTCTATGGCTACACCTTC.

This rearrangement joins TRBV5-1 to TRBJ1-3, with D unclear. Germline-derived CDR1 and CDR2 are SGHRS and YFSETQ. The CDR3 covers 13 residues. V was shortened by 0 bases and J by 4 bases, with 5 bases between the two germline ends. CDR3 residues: CASSLASGNTIYF. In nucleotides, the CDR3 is TGCGCCAGCAGCTTGGCCTCGGGAAACACCATATATTTT.